This T cell receptor beta chain is from a study of OX40 agonist ivuxolimab in advanced cancers. Context from the whole study: Ivuxolimab was a fully human IgG2 agonistic monoclonal antibody targeting the costimulatory receptor OX40 (CD134). Of the roughly 52 dose-escalation patients, hepatocellular carcinoma was present in about 20, melanoma in roughly 15, renal cell carcinoma in 9 and head and neck cancer in 9. Intravenous ivuxolimab was administered to patients every 2 weeks at six dose levels: 0.01, 0.1, 0.3, 1.5, 3 and 10 mg/kg. In the dose-escalation cohort, around four fifths of patients were male, and the mean age was approximately 60 years, with a range of roughly 20 to 79. The paper covers the monotherapy dose-escalation part of the phase I ivuxolimab trial, which included N ≈ 50 patients. Patients were allowed to have had prior anti-PD-1, anti-PD-L1 or anti-CTLA-4 therapy, and 40% of the dose-escalation patients had been treated with checkpoint inhibitors. Three dose-escalation patients achieved partial responses, one with hepatocellular carcinoma and two with cutaneous melanoma. Peripheral TCRbeta sequencing was intended to test whether TCR sequence diversity was altered and clonal T-cell expansion was caused by ivuxolimab.

CDR1 and CDR2 are drawn from the germline V gene (reference sequence): MNHEY, SMNVEV. The junction shows trimming of 2 bases on V and 5 bases on J, plus 18 bases between the germline ends. From the cysteine up to the phenylalanine, the CDR3 has a length of 16 residues. Only the CDR3 DNA is retained, 48 bases long and in frame from the first base. Points on this clone: Its antigen is unknown. Base qualities are not at hand, and no much larger clone is one base apart.

The trial excluded patients who had a history of autoimmune disease or were on systemic immunosuppression. Peripheral blood for TCR sequencing was collected from all dose cohorts at baseline, on cycle 4 day 1, and on cycle 7 day 1. Samples came from an open-label, multicenter, first-in-human phase I dose-escalation trial of ivuxolimab. Adults with locally advanced or metastatic head and neck squamous cell, hepatocellular, melanoma or renal cell carcinoma were enrolled in the trial. CD4+ and CD8+ T cells were sorted separately from peripheral blood before TCR sequencing. Genomic DNA was extracted from sorted cells for sequencing of the TCRbeta CDR3 region. The immunoSEQ Assay was used for sequencing of TCRbeta CDR3 regions. Entries here come from immuneACCESS through TCRdb and include only in-frame sequences with V and J called. Some clones fail to appear in such tables; in the studies checked, an unresolved V gene covers under half of the shortfall, and the cause of the remainder is unknown. Counted in this sample were 59,000 or so clones; 65% to 90% of them appeared once. The ten largest clones capture more than 3.5% of the sample.

Broad study findings and their caveats: In the 0.1-3.0 mg/kg groups, partial responders were among the patients with the lowest normalized peripheral clonal expansion, particularly in CD8+ T cells. After ivuxolimab, more expanded clones were found on average in CD8+ T cells than in CD4+ T cells. Low levels of normalized T-cell clonal expansion were also seen in some patients who did not respond. Antigen specificity was not determined for the clonally expanded peripheral T cells. At doses of 0.1 to 3.0 mg/kg, clonal expansion of both CD4+ and CD8+ T cells in blood was seen between baseline and week 6.

In this chain, TRBV27 is recombined with TRBJ1-1; TRBD1 could be the D gene, as 6 bases match. The sequence was obtained from an adult with an advanced solid tumor such as melanoma, head and neck, liver or kidney cancer. The sequencing used CD4+ or CD8+ T cells sorted from blood, collected in a trial of the OX40 agonist ivuxolimab. The CDR3 region reads CASSLEGGRRLTEAFF. Here is the DNA: TGTGCCAGCAGTTTAGAGGGGGGGCGACGATTGACTGAAGCTTTCTTT.